This T cell receptor (beta chain) was profiled in a study of blood T cell repertoires in COVID-19. Assay: immunoSEQ multiplex PCR; the TCRdb copy retains only in-frame clones and omits some. The table records 200,000 to 250,000 clones, over 75% of them present only once. The germline V and J ends were trimmed by 4 bases and 10 bases, with 23 bases remaining between them. CDR3 length: 16 residues. Germline CDR1 is MGHRA and CDR2 is YSYEKL. This clonotype was sampled from a woman in her 30s who had been exposed to COVID-19. V is TRBV4-1 and J is TRBJ1-5; D is perhaps TRBD1 (6 bases). The sample was PBMCs or T cells enriched from blood (not recorded which). CDR3 sequence (DNA): TGCGCCAGCAGCCCACGTGGGGAGCAGGGGTTTTCACCCCAGCATTTT. Its protein is CASSPRGEQGFSPQHF.